The T cell receptor (beta chain) described here comes from a study of blood T cells in healthy people across ages. General observations from the study: Correlation between TCR beta diversity and naive T cell percentage was strong.

The CDR3 runs 17 residues. V was pared by 1 base and J by 1 base, with 4 bases of the junction left unmatched. Germline V gives CDR1 SSHAT, CDR2 FNYEAQ (reference sequence). Together with a sample-barcoded 5' primer, a J-beta primer mix was included in a second PCR lasting about 7 to 11 cycles. MiXCR, run by TCRdb on the 5' RACE reads, gives a single entry per CDR3 protein. The sample holds about 1,600,000 distinct CDR3 sequences, 42% seen once. A note on this clonotype: Its specificity is unknown.

The chain employs TRBV7-7 and TRBJ2-2, with 9 bases matching TRBD1. The source is a woman aged 18-35 years in good health. Specimen: blood. CDR3 DNA sequence: TGTGCCAGCAGCTTAGGACAGGGGGAGGAGAACACCGGGGAGCTGTTTTTT. Translation gives CASSLGQGEENTGELFF.